Ten or more counts support the clone carrying this T cell receptor beta chain. Its antigen is still unknown. Quantitative molecular-barcoded 5'-RACE generated the TCR beta libraries. One entry per CDR3 protein, called by TCRdb with MiXCR from the 5' RACE reads. This table holds over 100,000 distinct CDR3 sequences, approximately 6.8% found once. These data originate in a study of CD8 T cells in ankylosing spondylitis. General study points: Disease-linked clones had a CD8+ phenotype and relatively low frequency in peripheral blood.

This CDR3 has 15 amino acids. Trimming removed 2 bases from V and 0 bases from J, with 6 bases in between. Looked up from germline, CDR1 is SGHKS and CDR2 is YYEKEE (reference sequence). The chain has TRBV5-5 and TRBJ2-6, with no clear D. Sequenced material: blood, either unsorted or a sorted T cell fraction (not recorded which). The source is a male donor with ankylosing spondylitis or in good health (not recorded which). CDR3 sequence (DNA): TGTGCCAGCAGCTTACAACTCTCTGGGGCCAACGTCCTGACTTTC. It is translated as CASSLQLSGANVLTF.